What follows are 17 T cell receptor beta chains derived from one specimen sequenced in a study of radiotherapy plus CTLA-4 blockade in lung cancer. Assay: immunoSEQ multiplex PCR; the TCRdb copy retains only in-frame clones and omits some. This repertoire shows roughly 90,000 clones, about three quarters found once; its top ten account for roughly 13%. The material sequenced was peripheral blood, taken from a patient treated with radiotherapy plus ipilimumab. The receptor source for this set is a human donor with non-small cell lung cancer that progressed on radiotherapy plus ipilimumab.

The rearrangement joins TRBV7-9 to TRBJ1-1, with 7 bases identical to TRBD1. The V and J ends lost 5 bases and 5 bases, in that order; junction bases with no gene match: 5. The CDR3 has 13 residues. CDR1 is SEHNR, CDR2 FQNEAQ, per germline (reference sequence). The CDR3: CASSQTGTTEAFF. CDR3 nucleotides: TGTGCCAGCAGCCAGACAGGGACGACTGAAGCTTTCTTT.

This chain connects TRBV6-1 to TRBJ2-2; 7 bases fit TRBD1. The CDR3 runs to 17 residues. The ends lost 4 bases at V and 3 bases at J; junction bases unmatched: 11. Germline V gives CDR1 MNHNS, CDR2 SASEGT. CDR3 bases: TGTGCCAGCAGTGCGGTCCCGGACAGGAGTGACACCGGGGAGCTGTTTTTT. It codes for CASSAVPDRSDTGELFF.

The table lists this clone with a few counts. This chain uses TRBV10-3 with TRBJ1-1; possible D gene TRBD1, 6 bases. CDR1 is ENHRY and CDR2 is SYGVKD in the germline V gene. Trimming took off 6 bases at V and 4 bases at J, with 27 bases between the two ends. This CDR3 region has 18 residues. The chain's CDR3 is CAIRETTLNRAGATEAFF. CDR3 bases: TGTGCCATCAGGGAGACCACCTTAAACAGGGCAGGAGCCACTGAAGCTTTCTTT.

This clone was recorded a few times. J is TRBJ2-5 and V is TRBV7-2; D may be TRBD1 (6 bases). Trimming cost V 6 bases and J 2 bases, with 13 bases left between them. The germline gives CDR1 SGHTA, CDR2 FQGNSA. This CDR3 has 14 amino acids. The CDR3 DNA reads TGTGCCAGCAGGAGTCCCAGGGGTCAAGAGACCCAGTACTTC. Its translation is CASRSPRGQETQYF.

The rearrangement joins TRBV4-2 to TRBJ2-2; D remains unclear. Trimming stripped 6 bases from V and 1 base from J, with 18 bases between. Per the germline V gene, CDR1 is LGHNA and CDR2 is YNFKEQ. The length of the CDR3 is 17 residues. The CDR3 loop reads CASSPLPAGMNTGELFF. In DNA, the CDR3 is TGTGCCAGCAGTCCACTGCCGGCTGGGATGAACACCGGGGAGCTGTTTTTT.

This clone was observed at least ten times. CDR3 in DNA: TGCGCCAGCAGCCAAACAGAAAACACTGAAGCTTTCTTT. Translating gives CASSQTENTEAFF. The gene calls are TRBV4-3 and TRBJ1-1; D is undetermined. The CDR3 runs 13 residues. In germline, CDR1 is LGHNA, CDR2 YSLEER. Deletions cut 2 bases from V and 2 bases from J, with 6 bases between.

The V gene is TRBV2, the J gene TRBJ1-5; D not resolved. Per germline, CDR1 SNHLY and CDR2 FYNNEI. Deletions cut 5 bases from V and 0 bases from J, with 11 bases between. This CDR3 region has 15 residues. DNA for the CDR3: TGTGCCAGCAGTCTCGCGGGTTCTAGCAATCAGCCCCAGCATTTT. Translating it yields CASSLAGSSNQPQHF.

The chain is built from TRBV5-1 and TRBJ2-7, with D tentatively TRBD1 or TRBD2 (5 bases each). V was pared by 4 bases and J by 1 base, with 15 bases between. This CDR3 is built from 15 residues. Germline V gives CDR1 SGHRS, CDR2 YFSETQ. The CDR3 is CASSLQGASSYEQYF. The CDR3 DNA sequence: TGCGCCAGCAGCCTCCAGGGAGCGAGTTCCTACGAGCAGTACTTC. Together with reference TRBV5-1 and TRBJ2-7, the CDR3 gives the full variable domain: KAGVTQTPRYLIKTRGQQVTLSCSPISGHRSVSWYQQTPGQGLQFLFEYFSETQRNKGNFPGRFSGRQFSNSRSEMNVSTLELGDSALYLCASSLQGASSYEQYFGPGTRLTVT.

The rearrangement uses TRBV5-1 and TRBJ1-1, with D hard to call. The CDR3 spans 15 residues. Per germline, CDR1 SGHRS and CDR2 YFSETQ. Trimming took 0 bases from V and 1 from J, leaving 10 bases between them. CDR3 protein: CASSLGSAANTEAFF. DNA of the CDR3: TGCGCCAGCAGCTTGGGGTCCGCCGCGAACACTGAAGCTTTCTTT.

V usage is TRBV5-5 and J usage is TRBJ1-2; D gene ambiguous. There are 14 residues in the CDR3. V dropped 0 bases and J dropped 4 bases, with 10 bases sitting between them. Germline values: CDR1 SGHKS, CDR2 YYEKEE (reference sequence). The CDR3: CASSLGHVSYGYTF. Written as DNA, the CDR3 is TGTGCCAGCAGCTTGGGCCACGTATCCTATGGCTACACCTTC.

V gene TRBV5-1 combines with J gene TRBJ2-2, with no clear D. V was trimmed by 1 base and J by 1 base, leaving 8 bases between them. The CDR3 extends over 15 amino acids. The germline CDR1 and CDR2 sequences are SGHRS and YFSETQ. In nucleotides, the CDR3 is TGCGCCAGCAGCTTGAGTGAGGTGAACACCGGGGAGCTGTTTTTT. Translating it yields CASSLSEVNTGELFF.

This rearrangement joins TRBV28 to TRBJ1-2; D is unresolved. This CDR3 comprises 15 residues. CDR1 is MDHEN, CDR2 SYDVKM, per germline. The V end was cut by 8 bases, the J end by 1 base, with 17 bases between. The CDR3: CASHFVAAGNYGYTF. The CDR3 coding sequence is TGTGCCAGCCATTTCGTGGCAGCCGGTAACTATGGCTACACCTTC.

This clone was found a few times. Written as DNA, the CDR3 is TGTGCCATCAGTGGGGGGCAGGGGCCCTCCTACAATGAGCAGTTCTTC. It is translated as CAISGGQGPSYNEQFF. This rearrangement joins TRBV10-3 to TRBJ2-1; possible D gene TRBD1, 6 bases. CDR1 and CDR2 (germline): ENHRY, SYGVKD. The CDR3 spans 16 residues. The germline V and J ends were trimmed by 4 bases and 0 bases, with 13 bases remaining between them.

This chain connects TRBV10-3 to TRBJ2-7, with D unclear. Trimming pared 10 bases from V and 1 base from J, leaving 14 bases between. Germline values: CDR1 ENHRY, CDR2 SYGVKD. This CDR3 has 13 amino acids. The CDR3 DNA sequence: TGTGCCAGCACGACAAGTTGGTCCTACGAGCAGTACTTC. Protein product: CASTTSWSYEQYF.

This chain links TRBV7-2 with TRBJ2-5; 8 positions agree with TRBD2. The DNA end favors TRBJ2-7, so the J call may be wrong. This CDR3 region has 15 residues. Per the germline V gene, CDR1 is SGHTA and CDR2 is FQGNSA. The CDR3 DNA reads TGTGCCAGCAGCTTAGGGACCGGGGGGGCCTACGAGCAGTACTTC. Translated: CASSLGTGGAYEQYF.

Here the CDR3 DNA reads TGTGCCAGCTCCTTAGGGAGGGCGAGCGAGCAGTACTTC. It yields the protein CASSLGRASEQYF. The chain recombines TRBV6-5 with TRBJ2-7, with TRBD2 identical over 7 bases. Per the germline V gene, CDR1 is MNHEY and CDR2 is SVGAGI. After removal of 8 bases from V and 6 bases from J, the junction contained 10 bases not matched to a gene. The CDR3 loop spans 13 amino acids.

This clone was detected a few times. The chain uses TRBV5-1 and TRBJ2-7; 8 bases are a match to TRBD1. Germline trimming cut 1 base from V and 5 bases from J; bases unmatched to any gene: 2. The germline V gene encodes CDR1 SGHRS and CDR2 YFSETQ. This CDR3 is built from 13 residues. The CDR3, as DNA: TGCGCCAGCAGCTTGCACAGGGGGGACGAGCAGTACTTC. It is translated as CASSLHRGDEQYF.